The clone carrying this TCR beta chain was counted many times. Its matching antigen is unknown. The sample comes from a study of CD8+ T cells in alopecia areata. Reverse transcription of extracted RNA yielded cDNA, which provided the sequencing template. Profiling relied on immunoSEQ multiplex PCR, and the TCRdb table lists in-frame clones only, not all of them. The sample holds about 120,000 clones, approximately 49% seen once. V shed 4 bases and J 3 bases; nucleotides not matched to a gene: 9. The CDR3 loop spans 16 amino acids. The germline CDR1 and CDR2 sequences are SGHRS and YFSETQ. Findings and caveats of the study: Greater clonality was observed in lesional scalp samples, especially alopecia totalis/universalis, versus normal scalp.

This sequence was found in a human donor with alopecia areata. Material: CD8+ T cells sorted from blood, obtained at week 0. V and J are TRBV5-1 and TRBJ2-2; TRBD2 aligns across 7 bases. In DNA form, the CDR3 reads TGCGCCAGCAGCGTCACTAGCGCCGGCGACACCGGGGAGCTGTTTTTT. The encoded protein is CASSVTSAGDTGELFF.